Below, 13 T cell receptor beta chains from the same sample are listed, as sequenced in a study of cytomegalovirus exposure and HLA in healthy donors. A multiplex PCR was run with 60 Vbeta primers and 13 Jbeta primers. Repertoires were generated with immunoSEQ multiplex PCR, while TCRdb's copy carries only in-frame clones and drops some. The sample includes about 180,000 clones, 70% to 85% seen only once; the top ten take 0.65% to 0.75%. The specimen sequenced was PBMCs. These receptors came from a woman between 35 and 50 years old in good health and CMV-seronegative.

The genes are TRBV28 and TRBJ1-2; D unresolved. V lost 5 bases to trimming and J lost 8 bases, with 18 bases between them. Germline V lookup: CDR1 MDHEN, CDR2 SYDVKM. This CDR3 has 14 amino acids. CDR3 nucleotide sequence: TGTGCCAGCAGTAAGAATTCCCTCCCGAGGGGCTACACCTTC. Protein: CASSKNSLPRGYTF.

The chain uses TRBV7-8 and TRBJ1-1; D perhaps matches TRBD1 (6 bases). The CDR3 totals 14 residues. CDR1 SGHVS and CDR2 FQNEAQ come from the germline V gene. V was pared by 6 bases and J by 1 base, with 12 bases between. CDR3 protein: CASRIAGENTEAFF. CDR3 nucleotides: TGTGCCAGCAGAATTGCAGGGGAGAACACTGAAGCTTTCTTT. Full variable domain (remainder filled in from reference TRBV7-8 and TRBJ1-1): GAGVSQSPRYKVAKRGQDVALRCDPISGHVSLFWYQQALGQGPEFLTYFQNEAQLDKSGLPSDRFFAERPEGSVSTLKIQRTQQEDSAVYLCASRIAGENTEAFFGQGTRLTVV.

The chain uses TRBV10-3 and TRBJ2-7; a weak D match, TRBD1 (6 bases). Germline assignment: CDR1 ENHRY and CDR2 SYGVKD. The CDR3 spans 14 residues. Trimming took off 6 bases at V and 9 bases at J, with 21 bases between the two ends. CDR3 in amino acids: CAIRAVEQGTGQYF. The CDR3 nucleotides are TGTGCCATCAGGGCGGTCGAACAGGGTACAGGGCAGTACTTC.

V gene TRBV19 combines with J gene TRBJ2-5, with 9 bases aligning to TRBD1. The J call may be mistaken, given a closer DNA end match to TRBJ2-7. Germline CDR1 and CDR2: LNHDA and SQIVND (reference sequence). The CDR3 has 13 amino acids. Here the CDR3 DNA reads TGTGCCAGTAGTTGGGACAGGGCCTACGAGCAGTACTTC. This encodes CASSWDRAYEQYF.

The rearrangement joins TRBV6-6 to TRBJ1-2, with a weak D call TRBD1 (5 bases). The germline CDR1 and CDR2 sequences are MNHNY and SVGAGI (reference sequence). The V end lost 4 bases, the J end lost 0 bases, and 15 bases lay between the germline ends. This CDR3 has 16 residues. In DNA, the CDR3 is TGTGCCAGCAGTTTCCTCACGGCAGGGTCTAACTATGGCTACACCTTC. Protein product: CASSFLTAGSNYGYTF.

The chain joins TRBV5-1 to TRBJ2-7; the D gene is possibly TRBD1 (5 bases). This CDR3 has 16 amino acids. V was cut by 4 bases and J by 1 base, with 18 bases left in between. Germline CDR1 SGHRS, CDR2 YFSETQ. As DNA, the CDR3 is TGCGCCAGCAGCCAAGCCCAGGGTTCCAGGTCCTACGAGCAGTACTTC. Encoded protein: CASSQAQGSRSYEQYF. The full variable domain, its missing parts supplied by reference TRBV5-1 and TRBJ2-7, is KAGVTQTPRYLIKTRGQQVTLSCSPISGHRSVSWYQQTPGQGLQFLFEYFSETQRNKGNFPGRFSGRQFSNSRSEMNVSTLELGDSALYLCASSQAQGSRSYEQYFGPGTRLTVT.

The chain recombines TRBV5-6 with TRBJ2-7; 11 bases are a match to TRBD2. This CDR3 comprises 16 residues. V was pared by 1 base and J by 0 bases, with 3 bases of the junction left unmatched. Germline CDR1 reads SGHDT; CDR2 reads YYEEEE. The chain's CDR3 is CASSLRTSGLSYEQYF. In DNA form, the CDR3 reads TGTGCCAGCAGCTTGAGGACTAGCGGGCTCTCCTACGAGCAGTACTTC.

The chain is built from TRBV27 and TRBJ1-4; 8 bases agree with TRBD1. From germline, CDR1 is MNHEY and CDR2 SMNVEV (reference sequence). The CDR3 spans 17 residues. The trim removed 5 bases at V and 3 bases at J, leaving 11 bases unmatched. The chain's CDR3 is CASSHMGPTGANEKLFF. The CDR3, as DNA: TGTGCCAGCAGTCATATGGGGCCGACAGGGGCTAATGAAAAACTGTTTTTT.

There are a few counts of this clone. The chain has TRBV7-8 and TRBJ1-2; TRBD1 agrees at 8 bases. The germline gives CDR1 SGHVS, CDR2 FQNEAQ. The V and J ends lost 6 bases and 6 bases, in that order; junction bases with no gene match: 12. The CDR3 contains 15 residues. CDR3 sequence (DNA): TGTGCCAGCAGACGGACGGGGCAGGGGGCTGATGGCTACACCTTC. It specifies CASRRTGQGADGYTF.

The chain links TRBV6-6 to TRBJ1-4, with 7 positions matching TRBD1. The V gene's germline CDR1 is MNHNY and CDR2 SVGAGI (reference sequence). The J segment lost 7 bases and the V segment lost 2 bases, leaving 4 bases of the junction unmatched. The CDR3 runs to 14 residues. DNA of the CDR3: TGTGCCAGCAGTTACAGGGGGCGCGGTGAAAAACTGTTTTTT. It encodes CASSYRGRGEKLFF.

This clone was detected once. The chain joins TRBV7-9 to TRBJ2-5; 7 nucleotides line up with TRBD2. This CDR3 region has 16 residues. The V gene end was trimmed by 4 bases and the J gene end by 1 base; junction bases not matched to a gene: 9. Germline CDR1 is SEHNR and CDR2 is FQNEAQ (reference sequence). The CDR3 is CASSSRSGAIQETQYF. The CDR3 DNA sequence: TGTGCCAGCAGCTCACGGAGCGGGGCTATCCAAGAGACCCAGTACTTC. Full variable domain (rest looked up from reference TRBV7-9 and TRBJ2-5): DTGVSQNPRHKITKRGQNVTFRCDPISEHNRLYWYRQTLGQGPEFLTYFQNEAQLEKSRLLSDRFSAERPKGSFSTLEIQRTEQGDSAMYLCASSSRSGAIQETQYFGPGTRLLVL.

V is TRBV2 and J is TRBJ1-2, with a weak D call TRBD1 (5 bases). This CDR3 region has 13 residues. The V and J ends lost 7 bases and 4 bases respectively, with 13 bases between them. Germline assignment: CDR1 SNHLY and CDR2 FYNNEI. Here the CDR3 DNA reads TGTGCCAGCATTGGGGGGGAGATCTATGGCTACACCTTC. It yields the protein CASIGGEIYGYTF. Based on the CDR3 plus reference TRBV2 and TRBJ1-2, the full variable domain is EPEVTQTPSHQVTQMGQEVILRCVPISNHLYFYWYRQILGQKVEFLVSFYNNEISEKSEIFDDQFSVERPDGSNFTLKIRSTKLEDSAMYFCASIGGEIYGYTFGSGTRLTVV.

The chain is built from TRBV5-1 and TRBJ2-1, with 11 bases fitting TRBD2. Germline V gives CDR1 SGHRS, CDR2 YFSETQ. The CDR3 has 15 amino acids. With 4 bases clipped from V and 6 bases from J, the junction kept 6 bases outside the gene matches. CDR3 nucleotide sequence: TGCGCCAGCAGCACGACTAGCGGGGTCGGCAATGAGCAGTTCTTC. The encoded protein is CASSTTSGVGNEQFF.